One T cell receptor beta chain is described in this entry. The sample comes from a study of blood T cell repertoires in COVID-19. Whole-study context: The United States, Italy and Spain supplied acute and convalescent COVID-19 samples.

Everyone who took part was roughly 18 to 100 years old, and they came from over 20 US areas. Clinical history reported by participants formed the basis on which cohorts were assigned. CDR3 length: 14 residues. V dropped 3 bases and J dropped 5; count of bases not matched to a gene: 4. The germline V gene has CDR1 KGHSH and CDR2 LQKENI. As originally analysed: Amplification from reference gene primers served as the basis for estimated nucleated cell counts. TCRdb's copy holds only in-frame clones and misses some; the assay was immunoSEQ multiplex PCR. For V, J and clone size, that table is used; D and trimming come from the DNA. The table lists about 180,000 clones, 75% to 90% of them singletons.

Sequenced: PBMCs or T cells enriched from blood (not recorded which). The receptor comes from a woman aged 40 to 50 with acute COVID-19. J is TRBJ1-5 and V is TRBV18; 7 bases agree with TRBD1. The CDR3 DNA reads TGTGCCAGCTCACCGACAGGGAACGATCAGCCCCAGCATTTT. Protein: CASSPTGNDQPQHF.